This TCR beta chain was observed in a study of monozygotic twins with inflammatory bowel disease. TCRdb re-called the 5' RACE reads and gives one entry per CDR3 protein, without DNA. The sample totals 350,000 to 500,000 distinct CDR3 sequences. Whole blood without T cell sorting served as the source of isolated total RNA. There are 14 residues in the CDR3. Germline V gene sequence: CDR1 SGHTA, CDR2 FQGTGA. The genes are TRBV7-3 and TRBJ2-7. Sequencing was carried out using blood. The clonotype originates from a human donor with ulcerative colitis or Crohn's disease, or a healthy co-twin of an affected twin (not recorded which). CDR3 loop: CASSPTVGSYEQYF. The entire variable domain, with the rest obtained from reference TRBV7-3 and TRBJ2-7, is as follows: GAGVSQTPSNKVTEKGKYVELRCDPISGHTALYWYRQSLGQGPEFLIYFQGTGAADDSGLPNDRFFAVRPEGSVSTLKIQRTERGDSAVYLCASSPTVGSYEQYFGPGTRLTVT.